This T cell receptor beta chain was sequenced during a study of technical replicates of blood from a handful of donors. In germline, CDR1 is SGDLS, CDR2 YYNGEE. This CDR3 region has 15 residues. J was trimmed by 10 bases and V by 0 bases; bases with no gene match: 10. The table lists this clone with a count of one. Measured with immunoSEQ multiplex PCR; TCRdb has only the in-frame clones, and not every one. The data contain 75,000 to 95,000 clones, about 95% of them seen just once; the ten biggest clones take up roughly 0.28%. This receptor was obtained from a human donor in good health. Material for sequencing was T cells isolated from PBMCs. This sequence joins TRBV9 and TRBJ2-1; TRBD2 matches 7 bases. The CDR3 DNA reads TGTGCCAGCAGCGTAGCGCCCCTAAAGCGGGGAGAGCAGTTCTTC. Protein product: CASSVAPLKRGEQFF.